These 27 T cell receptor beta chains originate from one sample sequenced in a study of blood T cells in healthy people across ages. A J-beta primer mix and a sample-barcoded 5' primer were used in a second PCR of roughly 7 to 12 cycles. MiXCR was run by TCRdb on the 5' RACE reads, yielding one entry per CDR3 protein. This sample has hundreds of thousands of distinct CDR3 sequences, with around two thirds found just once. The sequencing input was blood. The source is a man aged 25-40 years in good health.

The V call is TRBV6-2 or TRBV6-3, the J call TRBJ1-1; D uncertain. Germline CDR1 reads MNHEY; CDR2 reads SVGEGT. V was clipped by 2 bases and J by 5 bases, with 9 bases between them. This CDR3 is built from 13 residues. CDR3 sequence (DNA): TGTGCCAGCAGTTACGGCCGGGCGACTGAAGCTTTCTTT. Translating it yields CASSYGRATEAFF.

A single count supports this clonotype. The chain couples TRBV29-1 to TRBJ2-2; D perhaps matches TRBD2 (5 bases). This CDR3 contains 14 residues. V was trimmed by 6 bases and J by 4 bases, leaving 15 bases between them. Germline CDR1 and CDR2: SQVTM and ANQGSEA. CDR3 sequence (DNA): TGCAGCGTGCCGGGCGGGCAAGTCACCGGGGAGCTGTTTTTT. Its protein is CSVPGGQVTGELFF.

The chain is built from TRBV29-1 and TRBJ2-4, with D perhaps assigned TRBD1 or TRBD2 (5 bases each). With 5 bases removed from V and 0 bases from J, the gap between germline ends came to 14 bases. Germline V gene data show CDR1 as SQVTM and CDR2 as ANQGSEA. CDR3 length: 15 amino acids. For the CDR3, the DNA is TGCAGCGTTTGGGACCTAGCTCTAGCCAAAAACATTCAGTACTTC. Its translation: CSVWDLALAKNIQYF.

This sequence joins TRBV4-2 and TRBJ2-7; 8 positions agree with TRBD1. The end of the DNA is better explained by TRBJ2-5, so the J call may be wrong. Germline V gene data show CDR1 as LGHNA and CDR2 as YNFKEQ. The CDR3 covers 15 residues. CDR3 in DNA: TGTGCCAGCAGCCAAACTGGACAGGGTGTGGAGACCCAGTACTTC. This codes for CASSQTGQGVETQYF.

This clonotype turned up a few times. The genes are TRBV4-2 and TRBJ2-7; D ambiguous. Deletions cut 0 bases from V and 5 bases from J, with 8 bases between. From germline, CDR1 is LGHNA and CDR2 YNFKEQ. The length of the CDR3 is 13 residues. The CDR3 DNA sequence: TGTGCCAGCAGCCAAGATCTAGTAAACGAGCAGTACTTC. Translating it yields CASSQDLVNEQYF.

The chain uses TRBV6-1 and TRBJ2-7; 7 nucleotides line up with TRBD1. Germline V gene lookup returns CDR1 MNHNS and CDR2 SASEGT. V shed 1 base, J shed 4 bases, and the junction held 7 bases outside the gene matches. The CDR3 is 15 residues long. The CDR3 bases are TGTGCCAGCAGTGAAGTTAGACAGGGCAGGTACGAGCAGTACTTC. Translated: CASSEVRQGRYEQYF.

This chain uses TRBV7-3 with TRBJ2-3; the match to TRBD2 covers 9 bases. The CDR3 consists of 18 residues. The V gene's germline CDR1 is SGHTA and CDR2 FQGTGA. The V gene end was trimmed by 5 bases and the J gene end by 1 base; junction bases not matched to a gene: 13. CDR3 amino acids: CASSASGLAGLGTDTQYF. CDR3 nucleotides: TGTGCCAGCAGCGCTAGTGGGCTAGCGGGGTTGGGCACAGATACGCAGTATTTT.

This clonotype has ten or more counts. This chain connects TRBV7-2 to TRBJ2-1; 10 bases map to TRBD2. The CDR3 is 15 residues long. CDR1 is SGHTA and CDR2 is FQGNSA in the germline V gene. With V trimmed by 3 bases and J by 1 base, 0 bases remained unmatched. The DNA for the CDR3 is TGTGCCAGCAGCTTTAGCGGGGGGTCCTACAATGAGCAGTTCTTC. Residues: CASSFSGGSYNEQFF.

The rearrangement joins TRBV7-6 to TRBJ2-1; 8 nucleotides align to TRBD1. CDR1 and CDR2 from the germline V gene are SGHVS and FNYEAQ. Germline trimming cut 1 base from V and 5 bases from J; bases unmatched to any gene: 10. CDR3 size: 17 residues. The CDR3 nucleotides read TGTGCCAGCAGCTTAGTGGCAGGGTCAGGGGGCAACAATGAGCAGTTCTTC. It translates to CASSLVAGSGGNNEQFF.

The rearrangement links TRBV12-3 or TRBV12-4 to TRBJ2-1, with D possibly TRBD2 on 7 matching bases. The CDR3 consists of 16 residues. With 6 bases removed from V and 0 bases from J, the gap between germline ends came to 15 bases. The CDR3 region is CASRYFGGASYNEQFF. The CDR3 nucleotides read TGTGCCAGCAGGTACTTTGGGGGGGCCTCCTACAATGAGCAGTTCTTC.

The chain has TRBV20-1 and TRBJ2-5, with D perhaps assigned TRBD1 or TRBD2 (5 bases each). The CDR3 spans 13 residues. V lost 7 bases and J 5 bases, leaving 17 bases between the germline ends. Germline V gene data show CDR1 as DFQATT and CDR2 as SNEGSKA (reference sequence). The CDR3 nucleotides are TGCAGTGTTTTAGCACCCGAGGGGGAGACCCAGTACTTC. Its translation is CSVLAPEGETQYF.

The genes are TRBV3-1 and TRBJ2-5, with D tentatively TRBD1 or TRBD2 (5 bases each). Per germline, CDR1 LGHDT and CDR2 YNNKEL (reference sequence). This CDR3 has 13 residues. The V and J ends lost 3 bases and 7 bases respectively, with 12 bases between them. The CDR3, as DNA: TGTGCCAGCAGCCAGCAGGGAGCAGGGACCCAGTACTTC. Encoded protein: CASSQQGAGTQYF.

This CDR3 reads CASSQDTPYEQYF. The CDR3 bases are TGTGCCAGCAGTCAGGACACACCCTACGAGCAGTACTTC. The chain couples TRBV5-5 to TRBJ2-7, with D maybe TRBD1 (5 bases). This CDR3 spans 13 amino acids. From germline, CDR1 is SGHKS and CDR2 YYEKEE (reference sequence). The ends were cut back, 5 bases at V and 2 bases at J, with 11 bases in the middle.

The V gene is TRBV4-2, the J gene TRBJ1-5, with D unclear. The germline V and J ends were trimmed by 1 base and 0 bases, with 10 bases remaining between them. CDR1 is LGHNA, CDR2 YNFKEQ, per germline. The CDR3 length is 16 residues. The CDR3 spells CASSQGRESSNQPQHF. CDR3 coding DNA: TGTGCCAGCAGCCAAGGAAGGGAATCTAGCAATCAGCCCCAGCATTTT.

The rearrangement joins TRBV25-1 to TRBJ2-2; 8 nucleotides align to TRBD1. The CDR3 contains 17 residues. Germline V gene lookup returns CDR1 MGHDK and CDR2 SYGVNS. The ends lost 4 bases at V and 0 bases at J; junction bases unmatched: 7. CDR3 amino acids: CASSGAPGQANTGELFF. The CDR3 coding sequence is TGTGCCAGCAGTGGAGCACCGGGACAGGCGAACACCGGGGAGCTGTTTTTT.

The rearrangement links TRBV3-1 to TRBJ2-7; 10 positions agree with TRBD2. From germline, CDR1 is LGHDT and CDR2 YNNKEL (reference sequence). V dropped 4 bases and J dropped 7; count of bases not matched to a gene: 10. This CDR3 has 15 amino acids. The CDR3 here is CASSPPSGGAGEQYF. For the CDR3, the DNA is TGTGCCAGCAGCCCGCCAAGCGGGGGGGCCGGTGAGCAGTACTTC.

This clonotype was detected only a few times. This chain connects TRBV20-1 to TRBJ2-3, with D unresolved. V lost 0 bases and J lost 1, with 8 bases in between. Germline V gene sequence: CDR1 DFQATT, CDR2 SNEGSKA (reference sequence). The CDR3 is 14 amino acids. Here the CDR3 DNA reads TGCAGTGCTAGAGATGCCCAGGGCACAGATACGCAGTATTTT. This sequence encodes CSARDAQGTDTQYF.

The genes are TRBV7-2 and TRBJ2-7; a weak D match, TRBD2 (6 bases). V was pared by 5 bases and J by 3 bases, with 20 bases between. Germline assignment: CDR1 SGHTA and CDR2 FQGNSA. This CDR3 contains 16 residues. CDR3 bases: TGTGCCAGCAGCGCGACTGGGGCAGGGACTCGCTACGAGCAGTACTTC. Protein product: CASSATGAGTRYEQYF. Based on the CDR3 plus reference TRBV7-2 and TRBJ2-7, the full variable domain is GAGVSQSPSNKVTEKGKDVELRCDPISGHTALYWYRQSLGQGLEFLIYFQGNSAPDKSGLPSDRFSAERTGGSVSTLTIQRTQQEDSAVYLCASSATGAGTRYEQYFGPGTRLTVT.

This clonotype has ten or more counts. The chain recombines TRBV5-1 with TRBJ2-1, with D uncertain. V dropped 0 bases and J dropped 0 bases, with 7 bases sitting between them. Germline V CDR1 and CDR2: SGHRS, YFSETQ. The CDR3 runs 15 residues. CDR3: CASSLVRSSYNEQFF. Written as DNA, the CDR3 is TGCGCCAGCAGCTTGGTTAGAAGCTCCTACAATGAGCAGTTCTTC.

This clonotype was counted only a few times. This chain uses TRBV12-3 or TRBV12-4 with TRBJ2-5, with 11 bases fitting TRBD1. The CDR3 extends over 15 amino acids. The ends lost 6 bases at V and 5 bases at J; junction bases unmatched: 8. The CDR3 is CASRGTGGNRETQYF. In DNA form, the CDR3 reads TGTGCCAGCAGGGGGACAGGGGGTAATAGGGAGACCCAGTACTTC.

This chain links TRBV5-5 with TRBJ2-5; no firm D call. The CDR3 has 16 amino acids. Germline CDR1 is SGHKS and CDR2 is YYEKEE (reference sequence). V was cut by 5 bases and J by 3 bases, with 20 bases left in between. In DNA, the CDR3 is TGTGCCAGCAGTCCCGCCCCAAGGGCCCACAAAGAGACCCAGTACTTC. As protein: CASSPAPRAHKETQYF.

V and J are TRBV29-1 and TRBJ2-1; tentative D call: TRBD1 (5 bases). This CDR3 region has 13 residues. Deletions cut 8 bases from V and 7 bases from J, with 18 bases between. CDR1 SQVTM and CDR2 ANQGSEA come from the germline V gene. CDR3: CSTGQGYGNEQFF. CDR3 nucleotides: TGCAGCACGGGTCAGGGATATGGTAATGAGCAGTTCTTC.

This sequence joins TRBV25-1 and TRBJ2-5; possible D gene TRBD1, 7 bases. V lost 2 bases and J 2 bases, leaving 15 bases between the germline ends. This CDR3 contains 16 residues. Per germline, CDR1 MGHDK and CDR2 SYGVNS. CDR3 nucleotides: TGTGCCAGCAGTGAACCTCACAGGGGAGGACAAGAGACCCAGTACTTC. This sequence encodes CASSEPHRGGQETQYF.

This CDR3 reads CASSKLPGKNTEAFF. CDR3 DNA: TGTGCCAGCAGCAAACTCCCGGGGAAGAACACTGAAGCTTTCTTT. The J gene is TRBJ1-1, the V gene TRBV21-1; the table's D call, TRBD1, has no DNA check behind it. TRBV21-1 is listed as a pseudogene. The CDR3 is made up of 15 amino acids.

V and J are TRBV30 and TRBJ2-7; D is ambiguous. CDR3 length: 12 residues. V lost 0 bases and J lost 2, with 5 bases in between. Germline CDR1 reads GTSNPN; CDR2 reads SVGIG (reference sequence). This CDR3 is CAWSVRPYEQYF. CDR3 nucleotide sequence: TGTGCCTGGAGTGTCCGTCCCTACGAGCAGTACTTC.

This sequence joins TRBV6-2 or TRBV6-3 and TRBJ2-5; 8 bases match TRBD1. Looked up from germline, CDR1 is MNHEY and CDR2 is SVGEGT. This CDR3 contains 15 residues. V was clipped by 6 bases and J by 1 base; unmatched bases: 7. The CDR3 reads CASRHGTGVQETQYF. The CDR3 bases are TGTGCCAGCAGACACGGGACAGGAGTCCAAGAGACCCAGTACTTC.

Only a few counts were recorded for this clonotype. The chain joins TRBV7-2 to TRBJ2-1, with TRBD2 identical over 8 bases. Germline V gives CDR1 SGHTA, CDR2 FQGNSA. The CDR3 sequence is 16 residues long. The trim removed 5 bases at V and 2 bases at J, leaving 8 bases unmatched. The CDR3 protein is CASSPDLRGAYNEQFF. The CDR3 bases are TGTGCCAGCAGCCCCGATTTGCGGGGGGCCTACAATGAGCAGTTCTTC.